This T cell receptor (beta chain) was profiled in a study of shared clonotypes between healthy human individuals. The CDR3 is 16 residues long. Between the trimmed V and J ends, which lost 3 bases and 8 bases, there was a span of 17 bases. The V gene's germline CDR1 is ENHRY and CDR2 SYGVKD. The assay was immunoSEQ multiplex PCR, and TCRdb's table has in-frame clones only and misses some. This table holds roughly 2.4 million clones, about 94% found once. The chain carries TRBV10-3 and TRBJ1-6; D is possibly TRBD1 (6 bases). The sequence came from a man between 18 and 29 years old in good health. Sequences were obtained from naive CD4+ T cells sorted from blood. Stated subset: CD45RA+ positively selected. CDR3 amino acids: CAISDRLGGLDSPLHF. The CDR3, as DNA: TGTGCCATCAGTGACCGCCTGGGGGGCTTGGATTCACCCCTCCACTTT.